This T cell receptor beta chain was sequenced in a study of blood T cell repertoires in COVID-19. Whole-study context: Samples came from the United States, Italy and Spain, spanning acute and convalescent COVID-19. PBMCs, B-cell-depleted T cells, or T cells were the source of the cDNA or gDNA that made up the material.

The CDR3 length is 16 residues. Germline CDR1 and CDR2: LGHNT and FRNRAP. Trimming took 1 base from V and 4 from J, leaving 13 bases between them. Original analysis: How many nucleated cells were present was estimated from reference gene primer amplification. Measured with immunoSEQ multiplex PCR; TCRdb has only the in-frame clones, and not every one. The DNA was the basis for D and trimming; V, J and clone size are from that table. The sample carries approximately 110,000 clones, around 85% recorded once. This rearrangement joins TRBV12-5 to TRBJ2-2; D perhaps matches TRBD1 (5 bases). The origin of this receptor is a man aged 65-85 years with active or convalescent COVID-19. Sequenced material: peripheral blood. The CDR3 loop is CASGLGQGLSTGELFF. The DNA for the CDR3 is TGTGCTAGTGGTTTGGGGCAGGGCCTCTCCACCGGGGAGCTGTTTTTT.